These 3 T cell receptor beta chains came from one sample sequenced in a study of tissue T cells after allogeneic stem cell transplantation. Method: immunoSEQ multiplex PCR; TCRdb's copy keeps in-frame clones and lacks some. This table holds roughly 1,000 clones, 50% to 60% found once. The time point: mouse harvest day 14 after allogeneic transplant. Mouse grafts combined 10^7 T-cell-depleted bone marrow cells with 10^6 splenic CD5+ T cells. Material for sequencing was liver tissue. The receptors stem from a female BALB/c mouse given C57BL/6 T cells with graft-versus-host disease after an allogeneic hematopoietic cell transplant.

This clone occurred once. Gene names are mouse gene names. Read data end 1 residue before the CDR3 end; the end is taken from the germline J gene. The chain carries TRBV4 and TRBJ1-1; the D is unclear. Per the germline V gene, CDR1 is LGHDT and CDR2 is YNNKQL (reference sequence). V was pared by 4 bases and J by 3 bases, with 6 bases between. The CDR3 length is 12 residues. This CDR3 is CASSSRYTEVFF. The CDR3 bases that were read are TGTGCCAGCAGCTCCAGGTACACAGAAGTCTTC.

In its sample, this clone was seen a few times. Mouse germline and gene names are used. From the germline J gene comes the end of the CDR3, since the read stops 1 residue before it. The genes are TRBV17 and TRBJ2-5, with D possibly matching TRBD1 (6 bases). Germline V gene data show CDR1 as MNHDT and CDR2 as YYDKIL. V lost 5 bases and J lost 0, with 9 bases in between. The CDR3 has 14 residues. The CDR3 loop is CASSSGVNQDTQYF. The CDR3 DNA, read in part, is TGTGCTAGCAGTTCAGGGGTTAACCAAGACACCCAGTAC.

With respect to this clone: Gene and germline names: mouse. The read ends 1 residue early relative to the CDR3; the germline J gene fills the gap. This sequence joins TRBV12-1 and TRBJ2-7; TRBD1 might be the D (6 bases). The CDR3 covers 13 residues. Per germline, CDR1 SGHSN and CDR2 HYEKVE. With 6 bases removed from V and 0 bases from J, the gap between germline ends came to 11 bases. The DNA read from the CDR3 is TGTGCCAGCCGGGGACAAAGCTCCTATGAACAGTAC. It is translated as CASRGQSSYEQY. The CDR3 reads in full as CASRGQSSYEQYF.